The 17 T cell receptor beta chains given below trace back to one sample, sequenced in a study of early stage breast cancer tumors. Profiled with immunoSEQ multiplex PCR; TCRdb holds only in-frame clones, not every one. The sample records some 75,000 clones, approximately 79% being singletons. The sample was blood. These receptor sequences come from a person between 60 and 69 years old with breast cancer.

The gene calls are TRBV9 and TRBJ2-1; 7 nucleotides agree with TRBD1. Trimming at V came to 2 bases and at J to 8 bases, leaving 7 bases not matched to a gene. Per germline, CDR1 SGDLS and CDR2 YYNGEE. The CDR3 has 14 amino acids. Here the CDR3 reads CASSVRPTGYEQFF. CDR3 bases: TGTGCCAGCAGCGTGAGACCGACAGGGTATGAGCAGTTCTTC. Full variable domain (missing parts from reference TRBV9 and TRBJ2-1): DSGVTQTPKHLITATGQRVTLRCSPRSGDLSVYWYQQSLDQGLQFLIQYYNGEERAKGNILERFSAQQFPDLHSELNLSSLELGDSALYFCASSVRPTGYEQFFGPGTRLTVL.

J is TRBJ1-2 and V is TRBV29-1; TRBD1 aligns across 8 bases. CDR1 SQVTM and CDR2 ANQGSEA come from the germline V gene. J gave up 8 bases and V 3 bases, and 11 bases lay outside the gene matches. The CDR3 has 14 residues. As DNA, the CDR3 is TGCAGCGTTGAGGGGACAGGTCACGAAGGGGGCTACACCTTC. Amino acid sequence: CSVEGTGHEGGYTF. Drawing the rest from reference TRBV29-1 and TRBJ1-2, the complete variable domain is SAVISQKPSRDICQRGTSLTIQCQVDSQVTMMFWYRQQPGQSLTLIATANQGSEATYESGFVIDKFPISRPNLTFSTLTVSNMSPEDSSIYLCSVEGTGHEGGYTFGSGTRLTVV.

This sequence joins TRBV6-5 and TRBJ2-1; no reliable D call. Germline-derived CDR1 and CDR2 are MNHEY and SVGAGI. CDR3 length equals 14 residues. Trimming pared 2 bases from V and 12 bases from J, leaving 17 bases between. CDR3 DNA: TGTGCCAGCAGTTACCGAGAACGATCCAAGGTGCAGTTCTTC. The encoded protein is CASSYRERSKVQFF.

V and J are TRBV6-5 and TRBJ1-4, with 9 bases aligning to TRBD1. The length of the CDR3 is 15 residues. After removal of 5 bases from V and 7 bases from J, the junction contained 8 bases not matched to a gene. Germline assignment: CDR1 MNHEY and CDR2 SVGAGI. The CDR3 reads CASSKRQGVIEKLFF. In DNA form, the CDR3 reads TGTGCCAGCAGTAAACGACAGGGGGTTATTGAAAAACTGTTTTTT.

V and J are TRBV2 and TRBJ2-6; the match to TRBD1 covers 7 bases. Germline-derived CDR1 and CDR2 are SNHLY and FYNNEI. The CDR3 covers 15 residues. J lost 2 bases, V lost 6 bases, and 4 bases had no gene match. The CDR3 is CASRGTGAGANVLTF. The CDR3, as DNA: TGTGCCAGCAGGGGTACAGGGGCTGGGGCCAACGTCCTGACTTTC.

The CDR3 sequence is CASSVGTGQETQYF. The CDR3 DNA reads TGTGCCAGCAGCGTAGGGACAGGCCAAGAGACCCAGTACTTC. The V and J genes are TRBV9 and TRBJ2-5, with TRBD1 matching over 7 bases. The V segment lost 0 bases and the J segment 1 base; nucleotides outside the gene matches: 0. Germline CDR1 and CDR2: SGDLS and YYNGEE. CDR3 length equals 14 residues.

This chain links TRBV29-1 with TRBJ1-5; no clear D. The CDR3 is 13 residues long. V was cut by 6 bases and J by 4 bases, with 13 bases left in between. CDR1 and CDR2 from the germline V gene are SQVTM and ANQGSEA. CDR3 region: CSVAPGPNQPQHF. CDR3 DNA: TGCAGCGTCGCCCCTGGTCCGAATCAGCCCCAGCATTTT.

This CDR3 is CASSFVGANQPQHF. CDR3 in DNA: TGTGCCAGCAGTTTTGTAGGGGCCAATCAGCCCCAGCATTTT. The chain employs TRBV28 and TRBJ1-5; tentative D call: TRBD1 (5 bases). V lost 3 bases and J 3 bases, leaving 9 bases between the germline ends. Germline CDR1 MDHEN, CDR2 SYDVKM. The CDR3 consists of 14 residues. The whole variable domain, filled in from reference TRBV28 and TRBJ1-5, reads DVKVTQSSRYLVKRTGEKVFLECVQDMDHENMFWYRQDPGLGLRLIYFSYDVKMKEKGDIPEGYSVSREKKERFSLILESASTNQTSMYLCASSFVGANQPQHFGDGTRLSIL.

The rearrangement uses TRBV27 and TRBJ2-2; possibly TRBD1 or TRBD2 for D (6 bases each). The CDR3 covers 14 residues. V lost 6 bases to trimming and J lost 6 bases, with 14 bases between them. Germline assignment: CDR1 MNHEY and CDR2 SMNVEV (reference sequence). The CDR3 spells CASRRGVGAGELFF. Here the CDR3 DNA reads TGTGCCAGCAGAAGGGGGGTCGGGGCCGGGGAGCTGTTTTTT.

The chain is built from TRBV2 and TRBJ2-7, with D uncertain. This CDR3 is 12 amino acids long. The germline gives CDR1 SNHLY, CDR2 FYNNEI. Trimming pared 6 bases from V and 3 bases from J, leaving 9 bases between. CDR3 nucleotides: TGTGCCAGCAGACCGCTTAACTACGAGCAGTACTTC. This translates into CASRPLNYEQYF.

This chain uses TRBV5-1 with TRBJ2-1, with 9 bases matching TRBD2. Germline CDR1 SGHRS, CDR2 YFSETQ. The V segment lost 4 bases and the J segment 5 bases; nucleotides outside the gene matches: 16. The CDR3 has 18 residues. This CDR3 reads CASSLILRASGTNNEQFF. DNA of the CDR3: TGCGCCAGCAGCCTCATTCTACGGGCTAGCGGGACAAACAATGAGCAGTTCTTC.

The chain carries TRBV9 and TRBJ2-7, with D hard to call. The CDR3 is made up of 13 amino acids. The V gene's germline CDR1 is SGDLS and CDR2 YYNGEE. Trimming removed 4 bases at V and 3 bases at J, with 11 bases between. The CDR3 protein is CASSLRNYYEQYF. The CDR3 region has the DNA TGTGCCAGCAGCCTTCGTAACTACTACGAGCAGTACTTC.

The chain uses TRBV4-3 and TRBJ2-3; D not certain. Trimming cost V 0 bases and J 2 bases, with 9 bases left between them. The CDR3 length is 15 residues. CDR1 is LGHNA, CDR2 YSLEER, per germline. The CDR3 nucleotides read TGCGCCAGCAGCCAAGATGACCGGTCCACAGATACGCAGTATTTT. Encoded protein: CASSQDDRSTDTQYF.

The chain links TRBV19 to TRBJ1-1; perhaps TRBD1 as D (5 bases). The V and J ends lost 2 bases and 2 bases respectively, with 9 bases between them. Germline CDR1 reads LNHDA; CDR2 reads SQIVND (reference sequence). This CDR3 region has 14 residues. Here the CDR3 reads CASSILGDNTEAFF. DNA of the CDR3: TGTGCCAGTAGTATACTAGGGGACAACACTGAAGCTTTCTTT.

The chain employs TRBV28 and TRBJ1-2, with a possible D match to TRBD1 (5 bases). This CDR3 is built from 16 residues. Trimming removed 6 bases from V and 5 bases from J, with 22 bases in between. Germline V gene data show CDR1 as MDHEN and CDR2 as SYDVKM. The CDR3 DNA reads TGTGCCAGCAGCCCCCCATTACCCGGGACGGCATATGGCTACACCTTC. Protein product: CASSPPLPGTAYGYTF.

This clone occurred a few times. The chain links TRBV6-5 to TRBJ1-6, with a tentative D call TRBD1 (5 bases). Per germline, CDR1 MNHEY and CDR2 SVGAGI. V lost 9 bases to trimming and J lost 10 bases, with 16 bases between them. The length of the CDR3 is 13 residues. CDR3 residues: CASRGLRGSPLHF. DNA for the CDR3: TGTGCCAGTCGGGGCCTCCGGGGCTCACCCCTCCACTTT.

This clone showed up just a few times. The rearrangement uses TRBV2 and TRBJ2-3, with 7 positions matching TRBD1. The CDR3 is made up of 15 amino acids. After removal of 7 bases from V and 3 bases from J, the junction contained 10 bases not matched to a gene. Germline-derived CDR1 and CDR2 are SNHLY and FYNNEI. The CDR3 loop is CASTLSTGNTDTQYF. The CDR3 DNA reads TGTGCCAGCACCCTGTCGACAGGGAATACAGATACGCAGTATTTT.